The T cell receptor beta chain described here comes from a study of OX40 agonist ivuxolimab in advanced cancers. CDR3 length: 14 residues. The V segment lost 5 bases and the J segment 1 base; nucleotides outside the gene matches: 5. CDR1 is SGHTA, CDR2 FQGNSA, per germline. Method: immunoSEQ multiplex PCR; TCRdb's copy keeps in-frame clones and lacks some. This table has about 45,000 clones, approximately 86% appearing once. Specimen: CD4+ or CD8+ T cells sorted from blood, collected in a trial of the OX40 agonist ivuxolimab. The clonotype was recovered from an adult with an advanced solid tumor such as melanoma, head and neck, liver or kidney cancer. This chain connects TRBV7-2 to TRBJ2-7; 7 positions match TRBD1. The CDR3 DNA follows: TGTGCCAGCAGCGCGGAACAGGGGTCCTACGAGCAGTACTTC. Protein sequence: CASSAEQGSYEQYF. Together with reference TRBV7-2 and TRBJ2-7, the CDR3 gives the full variable domain: GAGVSQSPSNKVTEKGKDVELRCDPISGHTALYWYRQSLGQGLEFLIYFQGNSAPDKSGLPSDRFSAERTGGSVSTLTIQRTQQEDSAVYLCASSAEQGSYEQYFGPGTRLTVT.